This is a list of T cell receptor beta chains from one sample in a study of blood T cell repertoires in COVID-19. Data came from immunoSEQ multiplex PCR; TCRdb stores just in-frame clones and leaves some out. The sample carries approximately 150,000 clones, approximately 82% recorded once. Sequenced input: peripheral blood. The receptors derive from a human donor in a cohort sampled during active COVID-19. Both conserved end residues are part of each CDR3. The D gene is left open where the match is weak. Clone sizes are given selectively: once, few, many, or a class where the clone is expanded.

V gene	J gene	clone size	D gene	CDR3 DNA	CDR3 protein
TRBV18	TRBJ2-5	.	TRBD1	TGTGCCAGCTCACCGGGACAGGGAGTTCGAGAGACCCAGTACTTC	CASSPGQGVRETQYF
TRBV19	TRBJ2-5	.	TRBD2	TGTGCCAGCGCGGGGCGGGAGGGCCAAGAGACCCAGTACTTC	CASAGREGQETQYF
TRBV14	TRBJ2-1	.	TRBD2	TGTGCCAGCAGCCGACAAAATACCCTAGCGGGAGGGGGCGATGAGCAGTTCTTC	CASSRQNTLAGGGDEQFF
TRBV19	TRBJ2-7	.	.	TGTGCCAGTAGTATAGTAAGGGGCAGTGGGGCCTACGAGCAGTACTTC	CASSIVRGSGAYEQYF
TRBV18	TRBJ2-1	.	TRBD2	TGTGCCAGCTCACCACCGGGGACTAGCGGTAGAAATGAGCAGTTCTTC	CASSPPGTSGRNEQFF
TRBV28	TRBJ1-5	.	.	TGTGCCAGCAGTCCGTTGACGGGGTATAGCAATCAGCCCCAGCATTTT	CASSPLTGYSNQPQHF
TRBV18	TRBJ1-4	.	TRBD1	TGTGCCAGCTCACTGATGTCCGGGACAGGGATAGAAAAACTGTTTTTT	CASSLMSGTGIEKLFF
TRBV5-1	TRBJ2-1	.	TRBD1	TGCGCCAGCAGCGAGCGACCAGGGGGCAATGAGCAGTTCTTC	CASSERPGGNEQFF
TRBV2	TRBJ2-2	once	.	TGTGCCAGTCTCCGGGACTTTAACACCGGGGAGCTGTTTTTT	CASLRDFNTGELFF
TRBV12-2	TRBJ1-1	once	.	TGTGCAAGTCGCTCCCCATCGCCTAAGGACAGGGAAGGTCCGGGCACTGAAGCTTTCTTT	CASRSPSPKDREGPGTEAFF
TRBV15	TRBJ2-2	.	TRBD2	TGTGCCACCAGCAGACGGGGGGTCGGGGAGCTGTTTTTT	CATSRRGVGELFF
TRBV7-2	TRBJ1-5	.	TRBD1	TGTGCCAGCAGCATGGGACAGCCTAGCAATCAGCCCCAGCATTTT	CASSMGQPSNQPQHF
TRBV7-3	TRBJ2-2	.	TRBD2	TGTGCCAGCAGCCCCAGGGCGGGAGGGCCAAGTAGGGCCGGGGAGCTGTTTTTT	CASSPRAGGPSRAGELFF
TRBV5-1	TRBJ2-1	.	.	TGCGCCAGCAGCTTGGTGAGCGGGCCTTACAATGAGCAGTTCTTC	CASSLVSGPYNEQFF
TRBV30	TRBJ2-3	.	TRBD2	TGTGCCTGGAGTGGGGGGGGAAGAAGAGATACGCAGTATTTT	CAWSGGGRRDTQYF
TRBV28	TRBJ2-3	.	.	TGTGCCAGCAGTTTAGCGACTCTCACAGATACGCAGTATTTT	CASSLATLTDTQYF
TRBV5-4	TRBJ2-4	.	TRBD1	TGTGCCAGCAGCCCCGGGACAGGGAGTACGTACATTCAGTACTTC	CASSPGTGSTYIQYF
TRBV20-1	TRBJ2-7	few	.	TGCAGTGCCTACGATAGTCACGAGCAGTACTTC	CSAYDSHEQYF
TRBV15	TRBJ1-3	.	TRBD1	TGTGCCACCAGCAGAGATATGGGACAGGGGGTTGGAAACACCATATATTTT	CATSRDMGQGVGNTIYF
TRBV5-8	TRBJ2-2	.	.	TGTGCCAGCAGCCCCCGGGTCACGGGCACCGGGGAGCTGTTTTTT	CASSPRVTGTGELFF
TRBV3-1/TRBV3-2	TRBJ1-5	.	TRBD1	TGTGCCAGCAGCCTCACAGGGGGCGACGATCAGCCCCAGCATTTT	CASSLTGGDDQPQHF
TRBV20-1	TRBJ2-1	.	.	TGCAGTGCGCCTCTAGCGTATGAGCAGTTCTTC	CSAPLAYEQFF
TRBV3-1/TRBV3-2	TRBJ1-5	.	TRBD1	TGTGCCAGCAGCCAGACGGGACAGGGCTTTATACGGCAGCCCCAGCATTTT	CASSQTGQGFIRQPQHF
TRBV5-4	TRBJ1-5	.	TRBD1	TGTGCCAGCAGCTCACAGGGGAATCAGCCCCAGCATTTT	CASSSQGNQPQHF
TRBV4-1	TRBJ2-7	.	TRBD2	TGCGCCAGCAGCCAGAATCCTGTACAGGTCGTAGCGGGACCGTACGAGCAGTACTTC	CASSQNPVQVVAGPYEQYF
TRBV3-1/TRBV3-2	TRBJ2-3	.	.	TGTGCCAGCAGCTATGACCGGGAGCAGGACACAGATACGCAGTATTTT	CASSYDREQDTDTQYF
TRBV5-1	TRBJ1-1	.	.	TGCGCCAGCAGCTTGGAATCGGGGGGGTTCGCTGAAGCTTTCTTT	CASSLESGGFAEAFF
TRBV2	TRBJ2-3	.	.	TGTGCCAGCACCATTTCGCTGGGGGGGCAGTATTTT	CASTISLGGQYF
TRBV6-5	TRBJ2-1	.	.	TGTGCCAGCAGTTACTCGGTTGGGGAGGTCGGGTTCTTC	CASSYSVGEVGFF
TRBV29-1	TRBJ2-1	.	.	TGCAGCGTCCGTCCCTACAATGAGCAGTTCTTC	CSVRPYNEQFF
TRBV19	TRBJ2-1	once	.	TGTGCCAGTAGTTACCAGGGGAGTCGGCAGTTCTTC	CASSYQGSRQFF
TRBV2	TRBJ1-1	.	.	TGTGCCAGCAGTTCGGAGGGTGGTACTGAAGCTTTCTTT	CASSSEGGTEAFF
TRBV10-3	TRBJ1-5	few	.	TGTGCCATCAGTTCCATCGAGGATCAGCCCCAGCATTTT	CAISSIEDQPQHF
TRBV4-1	TRBJ2-2	few	TRBD1	TGCGCCAGCAGCCGGGAACCCAGGGGGCAGAGCACCGGGGAGCTGTTTTTT	CASSREPRGQSTGELFF
TRBV5-4	TRBJ2-1	.	.	TGTGCCAGCAGCTTGGCGGGTTCGGAGAATGAGCAGTTCTTC	CASSLAGSENEQFF
TRBV5-1	TRBJ2-3	.	TRBD2	TGCGCCAGCAGCTTCACCCCCTTAGGGGCGGGAGCGGATACGCAGTATTTT	CASSFTPLGAGADTQYF
TRBV19	TRBJ1-5	.	.	TGTGCCAGTAGCCCCGGGGTCAATCAGCCCCAGCATTTT	CASSPGVNQPQHF
TRBV12-2	TRBJ2-7	.	.	TGTGCAAGTCGCTTAGCTCCGGGACTATCCTACGAGCAGTACTTC	CASRLAPGLSYEQYF
TRBV27	TRBJ1-2	.	TRBD1	TGTGCCAGCAGTTTCCGGACAGGGATTGGAGGCTACACCTTC	CASSFRTGIGGYTF
TRBV30	TRBJ2-5	.	TRBD1	TGTGCCTGGAGTTTAGACAGGGGATGGGGCCAAGAGACCCAGTACTTC	CAWSLDRGWGQETQYF
TRBV15	TRBJ1-3	few	.	TGTGCCACCAGCAGAGATTACGGGGGAGGAAACACCATATATTTT	CATSRDYGGGNTIYF
TRBV3-1/TRBV3-2	TRBJ1-1	once	.	TGTGCCAGCACCCGAGGGGGAAGGAACACTGAAGCTTTCTTT	CASTRGGRNTEAFF
TRBV5-6	TRBJ2-3	.	.	TGTGCCAGCAGCTGGGGCAGCAGCACAGATACGCAGTATTTT	CASSWGSSTDTQYF
TRBV19	TRBJ2-1	.	TRBD2	TGTGCCAGTAGTATGGGGCGGGAGGGGGGAGAGCAGTTCTTC	CASSMGREGGEQFF
TRBV6-2/TRBV6-3	TRBJ1-5	.	.	TGTGCCAGCAGTTACTCACAACCGAATCAGCCCCAGCATTTT	CASSYSQPNQPQHF
TRBV5-4	TRBJ2-5	.	.	TGTGCCAGCAGCCAGGACAGCTTCGGGACCCAGTACTTC	CASSQDSFGTQYF
TRBV7-2	TRBJ2-1	.	TRBD2	TGTGCCAGCAACCCAGGGGCGGGAGGGCTTTACAATGAGCAGTTCTTC	CASNPGAGGLYNEQFF
TRBV5-1	TRBJ2-1	once	TRBD1	TGCGCCAGCAGCCCAACAGGGGGCGCCTCCCGTGAGCAGTTCTTC	CASSPTGGASREQFF
TRBV7-5	TRBJ2-2	.	.	TGTGCCAGAAGCTCTGTAGCGGGAGTTGACACCGGGGAGCTGTTTTTT	CARSSVAGVDTGELFF
TRBV6-2/TRBV6-3	TRBJ1-5	.	.	TGTGCCAGCAGTTACCCAGGGGGCAATCAGCCCCAGCATTTT	CASSYPGGNQPQHF
TRBV5-4	TRBJ2-1	few	.	TGTGCCAGCAGCTTGGATGCGAGCTCCTACAATGAGCAGTTCTTC	CASSLDASSYNEQFF
TRBV4-1	TRBJ1-4	few	TRBD1	TGCGCCAGCAGCAAAAAGGACAGGGGTGTTGAAAAACTGTTTTTT	CASSKKDRGVEKLFF
TRBV5-1	TRBJ2-5	.	TRBD2	TGCGCCAGCAGCTCGGTAGCGGGAGCCGAGACCCAGTACTTC	CASSSVAGAETQYF
TRBV7-3	TRBJ2-3	.	.	TGTGCCAGCAGCCCCAGGGGTGGGAGCACAGATACGCAGTATTTT	CASSPRGGSTDTQYF
TRBV15	TRBJ2-7	.	TRBD1	TGTGCCACCAGCAAAAGGGGACAGGGGGTCTCCTACGAGCAGTACTTC	CATSKRGQGVSYEQYF